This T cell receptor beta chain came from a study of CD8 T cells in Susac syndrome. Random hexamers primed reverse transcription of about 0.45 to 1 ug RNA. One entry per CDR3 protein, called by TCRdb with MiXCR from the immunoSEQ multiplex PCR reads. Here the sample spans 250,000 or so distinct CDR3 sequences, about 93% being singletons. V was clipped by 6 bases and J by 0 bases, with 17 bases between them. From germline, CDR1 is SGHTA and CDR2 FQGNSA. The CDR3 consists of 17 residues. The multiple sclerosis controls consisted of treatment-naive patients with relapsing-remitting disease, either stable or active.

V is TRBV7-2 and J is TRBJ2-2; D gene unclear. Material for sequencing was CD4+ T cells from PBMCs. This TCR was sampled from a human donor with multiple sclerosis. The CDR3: CASRPLTLPSNTGELFF. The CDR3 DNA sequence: TGTGCCAGCAGGCCACTAACACTCCCGTCGAACACCGGGGAGCTGTTTTTT.